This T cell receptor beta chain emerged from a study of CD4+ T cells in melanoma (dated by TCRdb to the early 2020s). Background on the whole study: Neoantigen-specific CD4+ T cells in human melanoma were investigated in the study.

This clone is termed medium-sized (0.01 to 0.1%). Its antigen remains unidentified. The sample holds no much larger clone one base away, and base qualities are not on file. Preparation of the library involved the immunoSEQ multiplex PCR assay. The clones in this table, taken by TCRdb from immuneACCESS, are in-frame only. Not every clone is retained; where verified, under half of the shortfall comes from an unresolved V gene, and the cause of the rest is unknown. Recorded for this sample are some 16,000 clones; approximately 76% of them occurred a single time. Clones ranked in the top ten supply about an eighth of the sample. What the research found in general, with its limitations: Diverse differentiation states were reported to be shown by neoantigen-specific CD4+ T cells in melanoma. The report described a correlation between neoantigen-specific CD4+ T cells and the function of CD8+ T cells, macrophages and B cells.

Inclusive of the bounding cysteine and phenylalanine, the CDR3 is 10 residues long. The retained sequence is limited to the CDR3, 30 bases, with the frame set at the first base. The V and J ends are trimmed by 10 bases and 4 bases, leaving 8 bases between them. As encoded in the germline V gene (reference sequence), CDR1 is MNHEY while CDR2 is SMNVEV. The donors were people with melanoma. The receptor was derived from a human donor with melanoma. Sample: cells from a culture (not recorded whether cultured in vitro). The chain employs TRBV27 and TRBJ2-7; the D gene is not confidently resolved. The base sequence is TGTGCCATCCCCCCGTACGAGCAGTACTTC. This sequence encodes CAIPPYEQYF.